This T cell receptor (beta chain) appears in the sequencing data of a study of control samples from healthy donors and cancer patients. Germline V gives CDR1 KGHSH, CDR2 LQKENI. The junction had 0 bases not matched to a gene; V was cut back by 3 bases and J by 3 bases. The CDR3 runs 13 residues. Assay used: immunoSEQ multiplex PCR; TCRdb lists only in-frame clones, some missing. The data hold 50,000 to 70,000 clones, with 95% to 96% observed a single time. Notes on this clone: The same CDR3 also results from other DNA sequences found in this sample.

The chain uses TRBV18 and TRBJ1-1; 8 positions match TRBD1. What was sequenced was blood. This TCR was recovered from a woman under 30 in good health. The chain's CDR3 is CASSPTGDTEAFF. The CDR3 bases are TGTGCCAGCTCACCGACAGGGGACACTGAAGCTTTCTTT.